This is a list of T cell receptor beta chains from one sample in a study of T cells in Graves' hyperthyroidism and ophthalmopathy. TCRdb itself ran the multiplex PCR reads through MiXCR, one entry per CDR3 protein. The top ten hold roughly 17% of the sample, which has more than 550,000 distinct CDR3 sequences, about 17% seen once. The sample taken for sequencing was blood. The receptors derive from a woman aged 45-60 years with Graves' hyperthyroidism that later progressed to Graves' ophthalmopathy. Both conserved end residues are part of each CDR3. Fields, in order: clone size, J gene, D gene, V gene, CDR3 DNA, CDR3 protein. A D gene is named only where the DNA matches it firmly. Clone size appears in some rows only: once, few, many, or a class for an expanded clone.

few TRBJ2-2 NA TRBV27 TGTGCCAGCAGTTTACAGGCGACCGGGGAGCTGTTTTTT CASSLQATGELFF
few TRBJ1-1 NA TRBV4-1 TGCGCCAGCAGCCAAGGACCGACCCGGGTGACTGAAGCTTTCTTT CASSQGPTRVTEAFF
NA TRBJ1-3 NA TRBV3-1 TGTGCCAGCAGCTCCTGGACGGGCAGCTCTGGAAACACCATATATTTT CASSSWTGSSGNTIYF
many TRBJ1-4 NA TRBV11-2 TGTGCCAGCAGCCAGGCCCAGCGGGGGTTTTTT CASSQAQRGFF
NA TRBJ2-5 NA TRBV3-1 TGTGCCAGCAGCCAAGTCCCCGAGACGACAGTTCTTCAAGAGACCCAGTACTTC CASSQVPETTVLQETQYF
NA TRBJ1-4 NA TRBV5-1 TGCGCCAGCGGCGGAGACGGATCAACTAATGAAAAACTGTTTTTT CASGGDGSTNEKLFF
few TRBJ2-2 NA TRBV27 TGTGCCAGCAGTTTATCGTACGAGACAGGCCTCTGGCGGGAGCTGTTTTTT CASSLSYETGLWRELFF
many TRBJ2-3 NA TRBV30 TGTGCCTGGAGTGTACGTGGAGGAGATACGCAGTATTTT CAWSVRGGDTQYF
many TRBJ1-6 NA TRBV3-1 TGTGCCAGCAGCGCTCTTGAGATTTATAATTCACCCCTCCACTTT CASSALEIYNSPLHF
many TRBJ2-7 NA TRBV30 TGTGCCTGGAGTTTTATACAGGGCTACGAGCAGTACTTC CAWSFIQGYEQYF
few TRBJ2-6 NA TRBV9 TGTGCCAGCGCAGGGGGGACCTCTGGGGCCAACGTCCTGACTTTC CASAGGTSGANVLTF
many TRBJ2-2 NA TRBV5-1 TGCGCCAGCAGCTCGAGTTTAGGGACTGGGGAGCTGTTTTTT CASSSSLGTGELFF
many TRBJ2-7 NA TRBV7-8 TGTGCCAGCAGCACCCCACAGGGAAACCCCACCTACGAGCAGTACTTC CASSTPQGNPTYEQYF
NA TRBJ1-2 TRBD1 TRBV29-1 TGCAGCGTTGACCCCACAGGGGTCTATGGCTACACCTTC CSVDPTGVYGYTF
many TRBJ1-1 NA TRBV12-3/TRBV12-4 TGTGCCAGCAGTTTTACGGCCACCTTAACCCCTGAAGCTTTCTTT CASSFTATLTPEAFF
NA TRBJ2-2 NA TRBV12-3/TRBV12-4 TGTGCCAGCAGGAAGGGATTAGGAACCGGGGAGCTGTTTTTT CASRKGLGTGELFF
few TRBJ2-5 TRBD2 TRBV10-3 TGTGCCATCAGTGGCCTAGCGGGGCCAGAGACCCAGTACTTC CAISGLAGPETQYF